This T cell receptor (beta chain) came from a study of T cell repertoires in cytomegalovirus infection. Study context: Public TCR beta signatures marked donors with CMV infection and the matching HLA. Study-level results: Carriers of CMV and the relevant HLA type were discriminated by public TCR beta frequency. HLA-C-restricted TCR beta clonotypes specific for CMV led the ex vivo response.

One entry per CDR3 protein results from TCRdb running MiXCR on the reads. The repertoire holds 250,000 or so distinct CDR3 sequences, roughly 12% seen once, with 1.5% to 2% in the top ten. CDR3 length: 14 residues. Per germline, CDR1 MNHEY and CDR2 SVGEGT. Trimming took off 0 bases at V and 6 bases at J, with 8 bases between the two ends. This clonotype has only a few counts. Its matching antigen is unknown. The material sequenced was PBMCs. This TCR derives from a human donor in good health (CMV status not recorded). Some clones in this sample may be carry-over from other donors' samples. The chain carries TRBV6-2 or TRBV6-3 and TRBJ2-2; no reliable D call. CDR3 nucleotide sequence: TGTGCCAGCAGTTACTCCTCAGGAGCCGGGGAGCTGTTTTTT. This translates into CASSYSSGAGELFF.